This T cell receptor beta chain was identified during a study of cytomegalovirus exposure and HLA in healthy donors. The V and J ends lost 6 bases and 2 bases respectively, with 16 bases between them. This CDR3 comprises 15 residues. CDR1 is SNHLY and CDR2 is FYNNEI in the germline V gene. The assay was immunoSEQ multiplex PCR, and TCRdb's table has in-frame clones only and misses some. The sample lists 300,000 to 450,000 clones; around 86% were seen once. The clonotype comes from a woman in her late teens or twenties in good health and CMV-seronegative. V and J are TRBV2 and TRBJ2-5; the D gene is possibly TRBD2 (6 bases). Sequencing was carried out using PBMCs. This chain's CDR3 is CASRGTPVVQETQYF. In DNA, the CDR3 is TGTGCCAGCAGGGGGACTCCGGTCGTACAAGAGACCCAGTACTTC.